The text below deals with one T cell receptor (beta chain). The CDR3 runs 15 residues. Germline CDR1 and CDR2: WSHSY and SAAADI. V was trimmed by 6 bases and J by 3 bases, leaving 17 bases between them. This specimen comes from a study of somatic mutations in cytotoxic T cells in rheumatoid arthritis. Study background: Patient blood (approximately 30 ml EDTA) was taken immediately after diagnosis and before treatment.

Profiled with immunoSEQ multiplex PCR; TCRdb holds only in-frame clones, not every one. The table records 17,000 or so clones, roughly four fifths of them present only once. The receptor was derived from an adult with rheumatoid arthritis. This chain joins TRBV10-2 and TRBJ1-2, with a tentative D call TRBD1 (6 bases). The sequencing input was CD8+ T cells sorted from blood. In DNA form, the CDR3 reads TGCGCCAGCAGGGGGGCCCTGGTAGGAGACTATGGCTACACCTTC. It specifies CASRGALVGDYGYTF.